A selection of T cell receptor beta chains follows, all from one sample in a study of graft-versus-host responses after intestinal transplantation. Their antigens are not known. Clones were sequenced by immunoSEQ multiplex PCR, and TCRdb holds only the in-frame ones, with some missing. The table shows over 45,000 clones, with 90% to 95% occurring only once. Sequences were derived from unstimulated CD4+ T cells sorted from spleen or lymph node cells, sampled before transplant. The receptors originated from a human donor who was the organ donor for an intestinal transplant. Both conserved end residues are part of each CDR3.

15 TRBJ1-4 TRBV7-2 CASSLDQGMGEKLFF
15 TRBJ1-4 TRBV4-1 CASSITGGSNEKLFF
15 TRBJ1-3 TRBV11-1 CASRRTGYSGNTIYF
13 TRBJ2-5 TRBV12-5 CASGLGGGGTQYF
15 TRBJ1-3 TRBV11-2 CASSWDGDSGNTIYF
15 TRBJ2-7 TRBV6-5 CASSYRRASSYEQYF
14 TRBJ2-7 TRBV21-1 CASSPRDRDYEQYF
14 TRBJ2-7 TRBV7-6 CASSLAGGTYEQYF
14 TRBJ1-2 TRBV5-1 CASSSGQGDYGYTF
16 TRBJ2-2 TRBV27 CASSRSGGTYTGELFF
15 TRBJ1-6 TRBV11-1 CASTSGKGDNSPLHF
14 TRBJ1-6 TRBV6-5 CASSYRLYNSPLHF
15 TRBJ2-1 TRBV2 CASSGGRARHNEQFF
15 TRBJ2-7 TRBV18 CASSQGQGDSYEQYF
14 TRBJ1-5 TRBV14 CASSRPVNNQPQHF
13 TRBJ1-1 TRBV29-1 CSVGMRVNTEAFF
17 TRBJ2-3 TRBV5-1 CASSPPLSGGASDTQYF
14 TRBJ1-3 TRBV6-5 CASSYRGSGNTIYF
13 TRBJ1-1 TRBV25-1 CASSLDRHTEAFF
13 TRBJ1-1 TRBV7-3 CASSLQGNTEAFF
15 TRBJ2-2 TRBV7-2 CASSLFRSGAGELFF
14 TRBJ2-5 TRBV5-1 CASSPLEVKETQYF
16 TRBJ1-1 TRBV18 CASSPSGQVPNTEAFF
12 TRBJ2-5 TRBV4-2 CASSQGAETQYF
14 TRBJ1-1 TRBV10-3 CAISDLTGGTEAFF
12 TRBJ1-2 TRBV19 CASSSRTYGYTF
14 TRBJ2-3 TRBV7-3 CASSRTASTDTQYF
15 TRBJ2-7 TRBV7-6 CASSLDTGGRYEQYF
21 TRBJ2-5 TRBV4-2 CASSQDTGWALAGGEQETQYF
17 TRBJ2-3 TRBV13 CASSKRTGGKGTDTQYF
18 TRBJ2-3 TRBV5-6 CASSLGFPRIGDSDTQYF
14 TRBJ1-3 TRBV18 CASSPDRGYLHEYF
15 TRBJ2-2 TRBV7-2 CASSLFGGNTGELFF
13 TRBJ2-7 TRBV5-1 CASSLEQPLRLYF
14 TRBJ2-7 TRBV30 CAWRTGGDGHEQYF
14 TRBJ2-7 TRBV18 CASSPPSKSSEQYF
15 TRBJ2-1 TRBV9 CASSVRGGSYNEQFF
15 TRBJ2-7 TRBV5-1 CASSPGPGGSYEQYF
13 TRBJ1-2 TRBV6-1 CASSGTGGSGYTF
12 TRBJ2-7 TRBV15 CATSRDRLGRYF
15 TRBJ2-5 TRBV5-4 CASSLAKGSVGTQYF
11 TRBJ1-2 TRBV30 CAWSFVWGYTF
17 TRBJ1-3 TRBV18 CASSPPLRGKTGNTIYF
14 TRBJ1-1 TRBV5-1 CASSSGAGNTEAFF
13 TRBJ1-6 TRBV27 CASSLRQSSPLHF
14 TRBJ2-7 TRBV2 CASSDWDRGYEQYF
16 TRBJ1-4 TRBV4-2 CASSLGSGRGTEKLFF
13 TRBJ1-2 TRBV7-9 CASREGEMYGYTF
16 TRBJ2-1 TRBV5-4 CASSSARASGDNEQFF
14 TRBJ2-7 TRBV7-3 CASSLRGFPYEQYF
14 TRBJ2-1 TRBV7-9 CASSQEPQGNEQFF
17 TRBJ2-5 TRBV7-2 CASTSPPILAGGETQYF
15 TRBJ2-1 TRBV7-6 CASSLASIRGNEQFF
16 TRBJ2-7 TRBV19 CASSLQGQAKSYEQYF
14 TRBJ2-7 TRBV7-2 CASSSRTSGYEQYF
15 TRBJ2-7 TRBV6-5 CASSGPSGGIYEQYF
14 TRBJ1-1 TRBV4-2 CASSEGQGDTEAFF
13 TRBJ1-1 TRBV19 CASGGSRNTEAFF
19 TRBJ2-1 TRBV7-3 CASSLNPRPGVSSCNEQFF